This TCR beta chain was sequenced in a study of CD8+CD57+ T cells in acquired aplastic anemia. Study-level background: The study obtained an average of around 2.9 ug of DNA from sorted CD4+ and CD8+ cells.

Trimming took 5 bases from V and 10 from J, leaving 12 bases between them. The germline V gene has CDR1 ENHRY and CDR2 SYGVKD. This CDR3 has 12 amino acids. TCR beta VDJ and CDR3 profiles were obtained from a genomic DNA template. A single record per CDR3 protein comes from TCRdb applying MiXCR to the reads. The data show tens of thousands of distinct CDR3 sequences, under 80% seen once. A word on this clonotype: Its antigen remains unidentified.

Notes on the study in general: No significant difference in CD8+ Simpson's diversity was found between patients and controls. Patients shared just under 30 CD8+ CDR3 sequences with controls.

Patients included in sequencing had previously demonstrated CD8+CD57+ cell expansion by flow cytometry. Patients were treatment-naive when blood was sampled. This clonotype was sampled from a human donor with aplastic anemia. The gene calls are TRBV10-3 and TRBJ2-1, with D perhaps matching TRBD1 (6 bases). Sample: sorted CD4+, CD8+, or CD8+CD57+ T cells (not recorded which) from PBMCs. CDR3 amino acids: CAISWTQGEQFF. CDR3 DNA: TGTGCCATCAGTTGGACCCAGGGGGAGCAGTTCTTC.